These 17 T cell receptor beta chains share one sample of origin, sequenced in a study of tumor-infiltrating lymphocytes in primary liver carcinoma. Bulk tissue was left unsorted, and RNA and DNA were co-extracted from about 19-30 mg of it. Starting material of 500 to 600 ng total RNA yielded TCR beta cDNA via a constant-region primer. What produced the TCR beta libraries was three nested multiplex PCR rounds using slightly modified ARM-PCR. For around 11 cycles apiece, the opening two PCR rounds ran with TRBV1-TRBV30 forward primers and a C-beta reverse primer. TCRdb ran MiXCR on the multiplex PCR reads and lists one entry per CDR3 protein. Of roughly 120,000 distinct CDR3 sequences in the sample, 50% to 80% were seen once. Sequenced input: liver tumor tissue from sampling region 3. Subset in this sample: tumor region T3, left-lateral pole. The receptors originated from a woman between 55 and 75 years old with primary liver carcinoma and hepatitis B virus infection.

This clonotype occurred once. The rearrangement links TRBV6-5 to TRBJ2-7; TRBD2 agrees at 9 bases. CDR3 size: 15 residues. Germline CDR1 MNHEY, CDR2 SVGAGI. J was trimmed by 8 bases and V by 8 bases; bases with no gene match: 16. Here the CDR3 DNA reads TGTGCCAGCTGTTCATCGATTAGCGGGAGACTGAAGCAGTACTTC. It is translated as CASCSSISGRLKQYF.

This clonotype came up a few times. The chain uses TRBV28 and TRBJ1-4; the match to TRBD1 covers 10 bases. Germline CDR1 and CDR2: MDHEN and SYDVKM. This CDR3 is built from 17 residues. V shed 1 base, J shed 0 bases, and the junction held 2 bases outside the gene matches. The CDR3 DNA reads as TGTGCCAGCAGTTTATTCGGGACAGGGGCAACTAATGAAAAACTGTTTTTT. Translation: CASSLFGTGATNEKLFF.

This clonotype was seen repeatedly, ten times or more. This sequence joins TRBV11-3 and TRBJ2-4; 10 positions agree with TRBD2. This CDR3 comprises 14 residues. V gave up 2 bases and J gave up 6 bases; unmatched junction bases: 1. Germline assignment: CDR1 SGHNT and CDR2 YENEEA. Here the CDR3 reads CASSLTSGTNIQYF. The CDR3 DNA reads as TGTGCCAGCAGCTTAACTAGCGGGACAAACATTCAGTACTTC.

Remarks on this clonotype: Germline is not matched at one junction end, which may reflect a read error. The V call is TRBV6-5, the J call TRBJ2-1, with 11 bases fitting TRBD1. From germline, CDR1 is MNHEY and CDR2 SVGAGI. There are 14 residues in the CDR3. CDR3 bases: TGTGCCAGCAGGGGACAGGGGGGATACAATGAGCAGTCCTTC. Residues: CASRGQGGYNEQSF.

About this clonotype itself: Compared with germline, one end of the junction differs, possibly owing to a read error. This chain connects TRBV11-2 to TRBJ2-2, with D hard to call. The CDR3 loop spans 12 amino acids. Germline CDR1 is SGHAT and CDR2 is FQNNGV. The chain's CDR3 is CACSPGVGELFF. The CDR3 DNA sequence: TGCGCCTGCAGCCCCGGAGTCGGGGAGCTGTTTTTT.

Worth noting for this clonotype: A junction boundary mismatches the germline segment, possibly from a read error. The CDR3 loop reads CSQRHSNNERFF. The CDR3 DNA reads TGCAGTCAAAGACACAGTAACAATGAGCGGTTCTTC. The genes are TRBV29-1 and TRBJ2-1; D remains unclear. The germline CDR1 and CDR2 sequences are SQVTM and ANQGSEA. This CDR3 region has 12 residues.

This clonotype showed up many times. CDR3 amino acids: CASKKGEKLFF. The CDR3 nucleotides are TGTGCCAGCAAGAAAGGAGAAAAACTGTTTTTT. The chain couples TRBV28 to TRBJ1-4; the D is unclear. The CDR3 spans 11 residues. V gave up 7 bases and J gave up 8 bases, with 8 bases separating them. Germline V lookup: CDR1 MDHEN, CDR2 SYDVKM.

The chain uses TRBV11-2 and TRBJ2-6; no clear D. Germline lookup yields CDR1 SGHAT and CDR2 FQNNGV. This CDR3 contains 15 residues. V lost 5 bases and J 2 bases, leaving 10 bases between the germline ends. The CDR3 reads CASSLHGAGANVLTF. The CDR3, as DNA: TGTGCCAGCAGCCTTCATGGCGCTGGGGCCAACGTCCTGACTTTC.

Concerning this clonotype: Compared with germline, one end of the junction differs, possibly owing to a read error. The genes are TRBV20-1 and TRBJ2-6; D not resolved. This CDR3 spans 16 amino acids. Germline-derived CDR1 and CDR2 are DFQATT and SNEGSKA (reference sequence). The CDR3 DNA reads as TGTAGTGCTAGAGGCTACCGGACCTCTGGGGCCAACGTCCTGACTTTC. Protein: CSARGYRTSGANVLTF.

The chain carries TRBV7-9 and TRBJ1-2; unclear D gene. Germline lookup yields CDR1 SEHNR and CDR2 FQNEAQ (reference sequence). Between the trimmed V and J ends, which lost 5 bases and 7 bases, there was a span of 20 bases. This CDR3 has 15 amino acids. CDR3 coding DNA: TGTGCCAGCAGCCCGTCGGTCAACCTAGGTGCTGGCTACACCTTC. Translating gives CASSPSVNLGAGYTF.

Sample share makes this clonotype medium-sized (0.01 to 0.1%). The chain has TRBV11-3 and TRBJ2-1; D unclear. The CDR3 consists of 12 residues. V was shortened by 4 bases and J by 6 bases, with 7 bases between the two germline ends. CDR1 and CDR2 (germline): SGHNT, YENEEA. DNA for the CDR3: TGTGCCAGCAGCTCAGATTCCAATGAGCAGTTCTTC. Its translation is CASSSDSNEQFF.

With respect to this clonotype: A junction end diverges from the germline sequence, so it may reflect a read error. The V call is TRBV11-2, the J call TRBJ2-1, with 11 bases lining up with TRBD2. This CDR3 contains 16 residues. The germline gives CDR1 SGHAT, CDR2 FQNNGV. CDR3 DNA: TGCCCCAGCAGCCCCCGACTAGCGGGGACCTACAATGAGCAGTTCTTC. It codes for CPSSPRLAGTYNEQFF.

In this sample, this clonotype turned up many times. The V call is TRBV6-6, the J call TRBJ1-1; D call uncertain. V was trimmed by 2 bases and J by 3 bases, leaving 10 bases between them. The CDR3 extends over 14 amino acids. Germline V lookup: CDR1 MNHNY, CDR2 SVGAGI (reference sequence). The CDR3, as DNA: TGTGCCAGCAGTTACATCGGAGGTGACACTGAAGCTTTCTTT. This gives the protein CASSYIGGDTEAFF.

The V and J genes are TRBV28 and TRBJ2-3; no clear D. The CDR3 is made up of 15 amino acids. V lost 6 bases and J lost 0, with 13 bases in between. Germline CDR1 is MDHEN and CDR2 is SYDVKM. The CDR3 DNA reads as TGTGCCAGCAGCCTTCCAGACGGCAGCACAGATACGCAGTATTTT. This sequence encodes CASSLPDGSTDTQYF.

This clonotype showed up just once. A read error may explain this, as a much larger clone is one base away. V is TRBV5-4 and J is TRBJ2-1; maybe TRBD1 (7 bases). The CDR3 spans 15 residues. Per the germline V gene, CDR1 is SGHNT and CDR2 is YYREEE (reference sequence). Trimming removed 0 bases at V and 9 bases at J, with 16 bases between. CDR3 DNA sequence: TGTGCCAGCAGCTTGGAGGGCAGGGGGGTAGGTGAGCAGTTCTTC. Its protein product is CASSLEGRGVGEQFF. The full variable domain, with the rest looked up from reference TRBV5-4 and TRBJ2-1, is ETGVTQSPTHLIKTRGQQVTLRCSSQSGHNTVSWYQQALGQGPQFIFQYYREEENGRGNFPPRFSGLQFPNYSSELNVNALELDDSALYLCASSLEGRGVGEQFFGPGTRLTVL.

About this clonotype: One junction end disagrees with the germline gene, perhaps due to a read error. The V call is TRBV30, the J call TRBJ2-1; D is perhaps TRBD1 or TRBD2 (6 bases each). Germline CDR1 is GTSNPN and CDR2 is SVGIG (reference sequence). The CDR3 covers 21 residues. The chain's CDR3 is CAWSVVEGDERARSSYNDQFF. The CDR3 nucleotides are TGTGCCTGGAGTGTGGTTGAGGGGGATGAGCGGGCACGGAGCTCCTACAATGATCAGTTCTTC.

Note on this clonotype: Given a much more abundant clone one base away, this may be a read error. The chain couples TRBV5-6 to TRBJ2-7; D possibly corresponds to TRBD2 (5 bases). The CDR3 has 15 amino acids. Between the trimmed V and J ends, which lost 2 bases and 6 bases, there was a span of 18 bases. The V gene's germline CDR1 is SGHDT and CDR2 YYEEEE. The CDR3 bases are TGTGCCAGCAGCTTAGGAGGAGCCATCATCAGCGAGCAGTACTTC. This sequence encodes CASSLGGAIISEQYF. The variable domain in full, completed from reference TRBV5-6 and TRBJ2-7, reads DAGVTQSPTHLIKTRGQQVTLRCSPKSGHDTVSWYQQALGQGPQFIFQYYEEEERQRGNFPDRFSGHQFPNYSSELNVNALLLGDSALYLCASSLGGAIISEQYFGPGTRLTVT.